This T cell receptor beta chain was documented in a study of radiotherapy plus CTLA-4 blockade in lung cancer. On the study more broadly: Among all patients, 15% to 20% showed objective responses, while approximately 30% had disease control.

Study-wide findings and caveats: Among reported predictors of response, early blood T cell clone dynamics with interferon-beta performed best. Among blood TCR repertoires after radiotherapy plus ipilimumab, tumor-derived clones expanded.

As concerns this clone: The antigen is not known. Other DNA variants within this sample encode the same CDR3.

V lost 4 bases, J lost 0 bases, and 4 bases lay in between. This CDR3 comprises 13 residues. Germline loops: CDR1 SGHVS, CDR2 FNYEAQ. Clones were read by immunoSEQ multiplex PCR, and TCRdb kept only the in-frame ones, dropping some. The table records around 56,000 clones, roughly 80% of them present only once. Sequenced here: peripheral blood, sampled from a patient treated with radiotherapy plus ipilimumab. This TCR was recovered from a human donor with non-small cell lung cancer who had a complete response to radiotherapy plus ipilimumab. The V gene is TRBV7-6, the J gene TRBJ1-5, with D uncertain. The CDR3 is CASSSYSNQPQHF. CDR3 nucleotides: TGTGCCAGCAGCTCCTATAGCAATCAGCCCCAGCATTTT.